The sample holds a few counts of the clone carrying this TCR beta chain. The germline V gene has CDR1 KGHSH and CDR2 LQKENI. This CDR3 comprises 15 residues. The V end was cut by 0 bases, the J end by 1 base, with 9 bases between. Clinical symptoms, serum thyroxine and TRAb, thyroid ultrasound and orbital computed tomography were used for the diagnoses. TCR beta CDR3 regions were amplified from RNA. The HTBI primer set served for first-round RT-PCR of the TCR CDR3. In TCRdb, the multiplex PCR reads were re-called with MiXCR into one record per CDR3 protein. The sample lists a few hundred thousand distinct CDR3 sequences, approximately 14% occurring once. This sample was included in a study of T cells in Graves' hyperthyroidism and ophthalmopathy.

Sequenced input: blood. This receptor was identified in a woman younger than 30 with Graves' hyperthyroidism. The chain uses TRBV18 and TRBJ1-1; D call uncertain. CDR3: CASSPPVGKNTEAFF. The CDR3 DNA follows: TGTGCCAGCTCACCACCGGTTGGCAAGAACACTGAAGCTTTCTTT.